Shown below are 26 T cell receptor beta chains from a single sample sequenced in a study of cytotoxic CD8 clonotypes in ibrutinib-treated CLL. Produced via immunoSEQ multiplex PCR; TCRdb's table is partial and in-frame only. The sample has roughly 330,000 clones, 67% seen once. The source was PBMCs, collected after 36 months of ibrutinib treatment. Receptors originate from a human donor with chronic lymphocytic leukemia.

The chain recombines TRBV28 with TRBJ1-1; tentative D call: TRBD1 (5 bases). Trimming shortened V by 4 bases and J by 3 bases, and 12 bases separated the two germline ends. The CDR3 spans 14 residues. CDR1 and CDR2 (germline): MDHEN, SYDVKM. The CDR3 region is CASSSPGRDTEAFF. In DNA form, the CDR3 reads TGTGCCAGCAGTTCTCCCGGCAGGGACACTGAAGCTTTCTTT.

The chain carries TRBV29-1 and TRBJ2-3; possible D gene TRBD2, 5 bases. The CDR3 extends over 13 amino acids. Germline assignment: CDR1 SQVTM and CDR2 ANQGSEA. V was cut by 8 bases and J by 2 bases, with 14 bases left in between. CDR3 sequence (DNA): TGCAGCCATAGCGTCTGGAACACAGATACGCAGTATTTT. The encoded protein is CSHSVWNTDTQYF.

The V call is TRBV9, the J call TRBJ2-1, with D perhaps given as TRBD1 or TRBD2 (6 bases each). The V end was cut by 0 bases, the J end by 2 bases, with 24 bases between. CDR1 and CDR2 from the germline V gene are SGDLS and YYNGEE. The CDR3 runs to 20 residues. The CDR3 is CASSVASWWGAPRTYNEQFF. In DNA form, the CDR3 reads TGTGCCAGCAGCGTAGCGTCATGGTGGGGGGCTCCAAGAACCTACAATGAGCAGTTCTTC.

About this clone: Other DNA sequences of this sample code for an identical CDR3. This CDR3 reads CASSSSGRGYEQYF. The CDR3 region has the DNA TGTGCCAGCAGTTCTAGCGGGAGGGGTTACGAGCAGTACTTC. V gene TRBV27 combines with J gene TRBJ2-7; the match to TRBD2 covers 12 bases. The CDR3 runs 14 residues. The germline CDR1 and CDR2 sequences are MNHEY and SMNVEV (reference sequence). Trimming removed 4 bases from V and 4 bases from J; junction bases left unmatched: 2.

The V and J genes are TRBV14 and TRBJ2-7; D is possibly TRBD2 (5 bases). Germline values: CDR1 SGHDN, CDR2 FVKESK. Trimming took off 0 bases at V and 4 bases at J, with 13 bases between the two ends. CDR3 length: 15 residues. CDR3 in amino acids: CASSQDLTGTYEQYF. In DNA, the CDR3 is TGTGCCAGCAGCCAAGATCTTACGGGAACGTACGAGCAGTACTTC. The full variable domain, in which reference TRBV14 and TRBJ2-7 provide the parts outside the CDR3, is EAGVTQFPSHSVIEKGQTVTLRCDPISGHDNLYWYRRVMGKEIKFLLHFVKESKQDESGMPNNRFLAERTGGTYSTLKVQPAELEDSGVYFCASSQDLTGTYEQYFGPGTRLTVT.

The chain employs TRBV5-8 and TRBJ2-3, with 7 positions matching TRBD2. CDR1 and CDR2 (germline): SGHTS, YDEGEE. With V trimmed by 4 bases and J by 5 bases, 10 bases remained unmatched. The CDR3 sequence is 15 residues long. CDR3 residues: CASSPGSWGGDTQYF. In DNA form, the CDR3 reads TGTGCCAGCAGCCCCGGCAGCTGGGGGGGAGATACGCAGTATTTT.

The J gene is TRBJ2-3, the V gene TRBV10-2, with 16 positions matching TRBD2. The CDR3 sequence is 17 residues long. Germline assignment: CDR1 WSHSY and CDR2 SAAADI. V gave up 1 base and J gave up 3 bases; unmatched junction bases: 1. CDR3 amino acids: CASSEWGLAGGTDTQYF. CDR3 in DNA: TGCGCCAGCAGTGAGTGGGGACTAGCGGGGGGGACAGATACGCAGTATTTT.

The rearrangement joins TRBV7-6 to TRBJ2-3, with TRBD1 matching 9 bases. Germline loops: CDR1 SGHVS, CDR2 FNYEAQ. The CDR3 loop spans 21 amino acids. With V trimmed by 2 bases and J by 0 bases, 18 bases remained unmatched. CDR3 sequence (DNA): TGTGCCAGCAGCTTAAGAGTTGGCGCCGCCGGGACAGGGCTTAGCACAGATACGCAGTATTTT. Amino acids: CASSLRVGAAGTGLSTDTQYF.

This chain uses TRBV7-2 with TRBJ2-7, with 11 positions matching TRBD2. The V gene end was trimmed by 3 bases and the J gene end by 0 bases; junction bases not matched to a gene: 4. Germline V gives CDR1 SGHTA, CDR2 FQGNSA. This CDR3 has 16 residues. CDR3 amino acids: CASSFEGTSGSYEQYF. DNA of the CDR3: TGTGCCAGCAGCTTCGAGGGGACTAGCGGCTCCTACGAGCAGTACTTC.

In its sample, this clone was seen once. This sequence joins TRBV29-1 and TRBJ1-1, with a possible D match to TRBD1 (5 bases). The germline V gene encodes CDR1 SQVTM and CDR2 ANQGSEA. The CDR3 is 13 amino acids. The V and J ends lost 7 bases and 0 bases respectively, with 12 bases between them. CDR3: CSGAGRMNTEAFF. DNA of the CDR3: TGCAGCGGAGCGGGGCGAATGAACACTGAAGCTTTCTTT.

This clone showed up just once. J is TRBJ2-5 and V is TRBV29-1, with 7 bases identical to TRBD1. Losses at the gene ends were 1 base for V and 3 bases for J; bases not matched to a gene: 5. CDR1 SQVTM and CDR2 ANQGSEA come from the germline V gene. This CDR3 has 14 residues. CDR3 sequence reads: CSVEGRQGKETQYF. The DNA of the CDR3 is TGCAGCGTTGAAGGGCGACAGGGAAAAGAGACCCAGTACTTC. The full variable domain, completed using reference TRBV29-1 and TRBJ2-5, is SAVISQKPSRDICQRGTSLTIQCQVDSQVTMMFWYRQQPGQSLTLIATANQGSEATYESGFVIDKFPISRPNLTFSTLTVSNMSPEDSSIYLCSVEGRQGKETQYFGPGTRLLVL.

CDR3 coding DNA: TGTGCCAGCAGTCCTACAGCCGTTACGCAGTATTTT. Translated: CASSPTAVTQYF. V and J are TRBV2 and TRBJ2-3; no reliable D call. The CDR3 runs to 12 residues. V was cut by 5 bases and J by 8 bases, with 11 bases left in between. Germline assignment: CDR1 SNHLY and CDR2 FYNNEI.

In its sample, this clone was seen a few times. The V and J genes are TRBV19 and TRBJ2-1; D remains ambiguous. CDR3 length equals 13 residues. V shed 3 bases and J shed 6 bases, with 9 bases lying between them. Germline CDR1 reads LNHDA; CDR2 reads SQIVND (reference sequence). CDR3 DNA sequence: TGTGCCAGTAGTATGTTTAGGCTCAATGAGCAGTTCTTC. Encoded protein: CASSMFRLNEQFF.

The chain uses TRBV16 and TRBJ2-5, with TRBD2 matching 10 bases. V shed 0 bases and J 5 bases; nucleotides not matched to a gene: 6. The CDR3 covers 16 residues. The V gene's germline CDR1 is KGHSY and CDR2 FQNENV. Written as DNA, the CDR3 is TGTGCCAGCAGCCAATCTCTAGCGGGAGAGCGGGAGACCCAGTACTTC. Its protein is CASSQSLAGERETQYF.

The rearrangement uses TRBV4-1 and TRBJ2-1; 14 nucleotides agree with TRBD2. J gave up 7 bases and V 2 bases, and 7 bases lay outside the gene matches. The CDR3 has 17 amino acids. Germline V gene data show CDR1 as MGHRA and CDR2 as YSYEKL. The CDR3 loop is CASSQSRTSGGLNEQFF. Written as DNA, the CDR3 is TGCGCCAGCAGCCAATCAAGGACTAGCGGGGGGCTTAATGAGCAGTTCTTC.

The rearrangement joins TRBV5-1 to TRBJ2-1; 12 nucleotides match TRBD2. The V gene end was trimmed by 0 bases and the J gene end by 8 bases; junction bases not matched to a gene: 3. Per germline, CDR1 SGHRS and CDR2 YFSETQ. The CDR3 loop spans 15 amino acids. DNA of the CDR3: TGCGCCAGCAGCTTGGGGTCTAGCGGGAGGGATGAGCAGTTCTTC. It encodes CASSLGSSGRDEQFF.

This clone was seen a handful of times. In DNA, the CDR3 is TGTGCCAGCACCCCGGGACAGGAATTGAACGTTAGGTATGGCTACACCTTC. Translation: CASTPGQELNVRYGYTF. The chain links TRBV2 to TRBJ1-2; TRBD1 matches 8 bases. This CDR3 region has 17 residues. Germline loops: CDR1 SNHLY, CDR2 FYNNEI. V trimming: 7 bases; J trimming: 5 bases; junction bases outside the gene matches: 18.

This sequence joins TRBV7-9 and TRBJ1-2, with a weak D call TRBD1 (5 bases). CDR3 size: 11 residues. Trimming left V 7 bases short and J 7 bases short, with 10 bases between. Germline-derived CDR1 and CDR2 are SEHNR and FQNEAQ (reference sequence). CDR3 nucleotide sequence: TGTGCCAGCACCCAGGGCGGTGGCTACACCTTC. Translation gives CASTQGGGYTF.

This chain joins TRBV2 and TRBJ2-1; no firm D call. This CDR3 contains 15 residues. Deletions cut 1 base from V and 0 bases from J, with 7 bases between. Germline V gene lookup returns CDR1 SNHLY and CDR2 FYNNEI. CDR3 in DNA: TGTGCCAGCAGTGAAGGCCTAATCTCCTACAATGAGCAGTTCTTC. It encodes CASSEGLISYNEQFF.

This clone has a handful of counts. The V and J genes are TRBV10-3 and TRBJ2-2; 8 positions agree with TRBD1. With 3 bases clipped from V and 4 bases from J, the junction kept 4 bases outside the gene matches. The CDR3 is 15 amino acids. Germline CDR1 and CDR2: ENHRY and SYGVKD. CDR3 loop: CAISDLQGVTGELFF. CDR3 sequence (DNA): TGTGCCATCAGTGACCTACAGGGGGTCACCGGGGAGCTGTTTTTT.

The chain uses TRBV30 and TRBJ1-5; tentative D call: TRBD1 (6 bases). The CDR3 has 18 amino acids. The ends were cut back, 3 bases at V and 3 bases at J, with 24 bases in the middle. The germline V gene has CDR1 GTSNPN and CDR2 SVGIG (reference sequence). CDR3 DNA: TGTGCCTGGAGCATCGTCAGAGCAGGGGCCCTCTCCAATCAGCCCCAGCATTTT. Translated, it gives CAWSIVRAGALSNQPQHF.

Written as DNA, the CDR3 is TGCAGCGTGGAGGACAGTTCGTCTGGAAACACCATATATTTT. Translation: CSVEDSSSGNTIYF. The genes are TRBV29-1 and TRBJ1-3, with D possibly matching TRBD1 (6 bases). The V end was cut by 6 bases, the J end by 1 base, with 13 bases between. Germline CDR1 and CDR2: SQVTM and ANQGSEA. This CDR3 is 14 amino acids long.

The chain combines TRBV15 with TRBJ2-1; D unresolved. Germline CDR1 reads LNHNV; CDR2 reads YYDKDF (reference sequence). Trimming shortened V by 0 bases and J by 2 bases, and 11 bases separated the two germline ends. CDR3 length: 16 amino acids. CDR3 nucleotide sequence: TGTGCCACCAGCAGAGACCCTGGATCCCCCTACAATGAGCAGTTCTTC. This encodes CATSRDPGSPYNEQFF.

The V and J genes are TRBV5-1 and TRBJ1-4, with unresolved D. The CDR3 sequence is 15 residues long. From germline, CDR1 is SGHRS and CDR2 YFSETQ. The V gene lost 2 bases and the J gene lost 0 bases, with 8 bases spanning the gap. The CDR3 here is CASSLSGTTNEKLFF. CDR3 nucleotides: TGCGCCAGCAGCTTATCCGGAACAACTAATGAAAAACTGTTTTTT.

The rearrangement links TRBV5-4 to TRBJ2-2; 11 positions match TRBD2. Trimming cost V 1 base and J 6 bases; bases outside gene matches: 8. In germline, CDR1 is SGHNT, CDR2 YYREEE (reference sequence). This CDR3 contains 17 residues. The CDR3 DNA is TGTGCCAGCAGCTTGTGGGGGACTAGCGGAAGCTCCGGGGAGCTGTTTTTT. Its protein product is CASSLWGTSGSSGELFF.

This clone has just a few counts. The CDR3 region has the DNA TGTGCCAGTAGTATACCTTTCGTTTCCGGGGAGCTGTTTTTT. Residues: CASSIPFVSGELFF. This chain connects TRBV19 to TRBJ2-2, with no clear D. Germline assignment: CDR1 LNHDA and CDR2 SQIVND (reference sequence). Trimming shortened V by 2 bases and J by 6 bases, and 10 bases separated the two germline ends. The CDR3 is made up of 14 amino acids.